These 32 T cell receptor beta chains share one sample of origin, sequenced in a study of T cells in Graves' hyperthyroidism and ophthalmopathy. Authors of the study amplified TCR beta CDR3 regions from RNA transcripts. The primer set for the first-round RT-PCR of the TCR CDR3 was HTBI. One entry per CDR3 protein, called by TCRdb with MiXCR from the multiplex PCR reads. This sample has 250,000 to 300,000 distinct CDR3 sequences, with 13% to 15% found just once. Source material: blood. Receptors originate from a woman in her thirties or forties with Graves' hyperthyroidism that later progressed to Graves' ophthalmopathy.

The chain links TRBV5-1 to TRBJ1-1, with D tentatively TRBD1 (6 bases). Germline loops: CDR1 SGHRS, CDR2 YFSETQ. Trimming shortened V by 0 bases and J by 7 bases, and 13 bases separated the two germline ends. This CDR3 contains 14 residues. The chain's CDR3 is CASSLEAEGDEAFF. The CDR3 DNA follows: TGCGCCAGCAGCTTGGAAGCGGAGGGGGATGAAGCTTTCTTT.

At least ten counts were recorded for this clonotype. The chain has TRBV2 and TRBJ2-1; D not certain. This CDR3 comprises 12 residues. V was shortened by 2 bases and J by 5 bases, with 4 bases between the two germline ends. Germline values: CDR1 SNHLY, CDR2 FYNNEI. CDR3 sequence: CASSESNNEQFF. The CDR3 nucleotides are TGTGCCAGCAGTGAATCCAACAATGAGCAGTTCTTC.

This clonotype showed up many times. The chain combines TRBV28 with TRBJ2-7; unclear D gene. V was pared by 5 bases and J by 3 bases, with 20 bases between. From germline, CDR1 is MDHEN and CDR2 SYDVKM. The CDR3 covers 16 residues. CDR3 DNA: TGTGCCAGCAGTCCATCGCCCGCACGACACCTCTACGAGCAGTACTTC. Its translation is CASSPSPARHLYEQYF.

This clonotype has just a few counts. This chain links TRBV6-4 with TRBJ2-3; D possibly matches TRBD1 or TRBD2 (5 bases each). Germline-derived CDR1 and CDR2 are MRHNA and SNTAGT. The CDR3 is 15 residues long. Trimming shortened V by 10 bases and J by 0 bases, and 17 bases separated the two germline ends. The CDR3 coding sequence is TGTGCCACCTCGAGGTCGGGGCGTAGCACAGATACGCAGTATTTT. It yields the protein CATSRSGRSTDTQYF.

This clonotype has ten or more counts. J is TRBJ1-1 and V is TRBV6-1; perhaps TRBD1 as D (5 bases). Trimming left V 6 bases short and J 5 bases short, with 10 bases between. CDR3 length: 12 amino acids. Germline CDR1 is MNHNS and CDR2 is SASEGT. Here the CDR3 reads CASRGPGTEAFF. In nucleotides, the CDR3 is TGTGCCAGCAGGGGGCCGGGGACTGAAGCTTTCTTT.

Concerning this clonotype: At one boundary the junction diverges from the germline segment, which might be a read error. V is TRBV5-1 and J is TRBJ2-1; TRBD2 matches 8 bases. This CDR3 has 16 amino acids. Germline CDR1 SGHRS, CDR2 YFSETQ. The CDR3 bases are TGTGCCAGCAGCGTATCGGGAGGGACGCCCTACAATGAGCAGTTCTTC. As protein: CASSVSGGTPYNEQFF.

This clonotype was observed many times. This sequence joins TRBV11-2 and TRBJ2-1, with 8 bases identical to TRBD1. The ends lost 4 bases at V and 10 bases at J; junction bases unmatched: 12. There are 15 residues in the CDR3. CDR1 and CDR2 (germline): SGHAT, FQNNGV. CDR3 in amino acids: CASSSRDRWYGEQFF. CDR3 in DNA: TGTGCCAGCAGCTCCCGGGACAGGTGGTACGGGGAGCAGTTCTTC.

This clonotype was counted many times. The V gene is TRBV11-1, the J gene TRBJ2-7; D remains unclear. Trimming removed 10 bases at V and 0 bases at J, with 19 bases between. The CDR3 spans 15 residues. Germline CDR1 is SGHAT and CDR2 is FQDESV (reference sequence). The CDR3 DNA reads as TGTGCCACCTCAACATCAGCAACCCCCTCCTACGAGCAGTACTTC. Translating it yields CATSTSATPSYEQYF.

This clonotype was counted ten times or more. V and J are TRBV2 and TRBJ2-2; 9 bases are a match to TRBD1. This CDR3 region has 15 residues. Germline CDR1 is SNHLY and CDR2 is FYNNEI. The V gene end was trimmed by 6 bases and the J gene end by 6 bases; junction bases not matched to a gene: 8. CDR3: CASRADRGAAGELFF. The CDR3 DNA sequence: TGTGCCAGCAGAGCAGACAGGGGGGCCGCCGGGGAGCTGTTTTTT.

This clonotype came up many times. The V and J genes are TRBV5-1 and TRBJ2-7; D is ambiguous. This CDR3 region has 14 residues. V shed 4 bases and J shed 3 bases, with 14 bases lying between them. Germline V gene data show CDR1 as SGHRS and CDR2 as YFSETQ. CDR3 loop: CASSKSEWGYEQYF. The CDR3 DNA sequence: TGCGCCAGCAGCAAATCGGAGTGGGGCTACGAGCAGTACTTC.

The V and J genes are TRBV7-9 and TRBJ2-7, with 13 bases fitting TRBD2. The CDR3 runs to 18 residues. CDR1 SEHNR and CDR2 FQNEAQ come from the germline V gene (reference sequence). The CDR3 nucleotides read TGTGCCAGCAGCTCAAGAGGACTAGCGGGAGAGAGAGACTACGAGCCGTACGTC. Translated: CASSSRGLAGERDYEPYV.

The chain employs TRBV5-1 and TRBJ2-7; 11 bases line up with TRBD2. The germline V gene encodes CDR1 SGHRS and CDR2 YFSETQ. After removal of 4 bases from V and 7 bases from J, the junction contained 10 bases not matched to a gene. This CDR3 is 15 amino acids long. The CDR3: CASSTLAGGRGEQYF. In nucleotides, the CDR3 is TGCGCCAGCAGCACCCTAGCGGGAGGCCGCGGGGAGCAGTACTTC.

This clonotype was counted ten times or more. The V and J genes are TRBV2 and TRBJ2-1; 8 positions agree with TRBD1. Unmatched junction bases numbered 9, after V lost 7 bases and J lost 7 bases. CDR1 and CDR2 from the germline V gene are SNHLY and FYNNEI. The CDR3 has 14 amino acids. The CDR3 loop is CASTRTGLENEQFF. In DNA, the CDR3 is TGTGCCAGCACCAGGACAGGGTTGGAGAATGAGCAGTTCTTC.

The V and J genes are TRBV27 and TRBJ1-5; perhaps TRBD1 as D (5 bases). Trimming stripped 1 base from V and 0 bases from J, with 7 bases between. The CDR3 runs to 15 residues. Germline CDR1 MNHEY, CDR2 SMNVEV (reference sequence). CDR3 region: CASSLYRNSNQPQHF. Here the CDR3 DNA reads TGTGCCAGCAGTTTATACAGGAATAGCAATCAGCCCCAGCATTTT.

At least ten counts were recorded for this clonotype. The genes are TRBV18 and TRBJ1-1, with 8 bases fitting TRBD1. V gave up 4 bases and J gave up 1 base; unmatched junction bases: 5. Germline V gene lookup returns CDR1 KGHSH and CDR2 LQKENI. This CDR3 has 15 residues. CDR3 nucleotide sequence: TGTGCCAGCTCACTCTTGACAGGGGAGAACACTGAAGCTTTCTTT. Amino acid sequence: CASSLLTGENTEAFF.

The rearrangement joins TRBV11-2 to TRBJ1-1, with D tentatively TRBD1 (6 bases). V was shortened by 2 bases and J by 7 bases, with 17 bases between the two germline ends. This CDR3 is built from 15 residues. Germline lookup yields CDR1 SGHAT and CDR2 FQNNGV. CDR3 protein: CASSLSTGTSSEAFF. DNA for the CDR3: TGTGCCAGCAGCTTATCTACCGGGACATCGAGTGAAGCTTTCTTT.

This clonotype was counted many times. The chain recombines TRBV10-3 with TRBJ1-3, with D maybe TRBD1 (5 bases). Looked up from germline, CDR1 is ENHRY and CDR2 is SYGVKD. The CDR3 is 14 amino acids. Trimming pared 7 bases from V and 0 bases from J, leaving 10 bases between. The CDR3 sequence is CAITVGGSGNTIYF. The CDR3 nucleotides read TGTGCCATCACGGTGGGGGGCTCTGGAAACACCATATATTTT.

This clonotype was recorded a few times. This chain links TRBV7-3 with TRBJ2-7; D uncertain. Germline V gene sequence: CDR1 SGHTA, CDR2 FQGTGA. V dropped 4 bases and J dropped 6 bases, with 10 bases sitting between them. The CDR3 spans 12 residues. DNA of the CDR3: TGTGCCAGCAGCTACACTATACGCGAGCAGTACTTC. Its translation is CASSYTIREQYF.

Many counts were recorded for this clonotype. V is TRBV12-3 or TRBV12-4 and J is TRBJ1-1; D gene uncertain. The CDR3 covers 14 residues. V lost 5 bases to trimming and J lost 3 bases, with 13 bases between them. The DNA for the CDR3 is TGTGCCAGCAGTCCCTTGGACCCAGACACTGAAGCTTTCTTT. Translating it yields CASSPLDPDTEAFF.

The table lists this clonotype with many counts. The chain uses TRBV4-1 and TRBJ1-5; a possible D gene is TRBD1 (5 bases). CDR3 length: 13 residues. Germline assignment: CDR1 MGHRA and CDR2 YSYEKL. Deletions cut 4 bases from V and 8 bases from J, with 12 bases between. The CDR3 DNA reads TGCGCCAGCAGCCGTCGAGAAGGGGAGCCCCAGCATTTT. This codes for CASSRREGEPQHF.

This clonotype occurred many times. The CDR3 loop is CASSPLTGTSTDTQYF. Written as DNA, the CDR3 is TGTGCCAGCTCACCTTTGACGGGAACTAGCACAGATACGCAGTATTTT. The chain recombines TRBV18 with TRBJ2-3; the D gene is possibly TRBD2 (5 bases). Germline lookup yields CDR1 KGHSH and CDR2 LQKENI. The CDR3 runs 16 residues. V was shortened by 3 bases and J by 0 bases, with 13 bases between the two germline ends.

This clonotype was picked up many times. The chain uses TRBV28 and TRBJ1-1; D is undetermined. The CDR3 extends over 11 amino acids. Trimming cost V 1 base and J 5 bases, with 2 bases left between them. Germline V gives CDR1 MDHEN, CDR2 SYDVKM. This CDR3 is CASSLSTEAFF. The CDR3 bases are TGTGCCAGCAGTTTATCGACTGAAGCTTTCTTT.

This clonotype has ten or more counts. The CDR3, as DNA: TGTGCCAGCGTGCGGGCGAATGGACTTGGCTACACCTTC. Residues: CASVRANGLGYTF. The chain joins TRBV28 to TRBJ1-2; D not certain. The V gene lost 8 bases and the J gene lost 7 bases, with 17 bases spanning the gap. The CDR3 is 13 amino acids. CDR1 MDHEN and CDR2 SYDVKM come from the germline V gene.

This clonotype was counted ten times or more. The gene calls are TRBV6-1 and TRBJ2-7, with D uncertain. Germline CDR1 is MNHNS and CDR2 is SASEGT. V lost 5 bases and J 4 bases, leaving 9 bases between the germline ends. CDR3 length: 12 amino acids. The DNA for the CDR3 is TGTGCCAGCAGTCGCCAGATTTACGAGCAGTACTTC. It specifies CASSRQIYEQYF.

This clonotype occurred many times. The chain links TRBV20-1 to TRBJ1-1, with D unresolved. In germline, CDR1 is DFQATT, CDR2 SNEGSKA (reference sequence). V lost 0 bases and J lost 2, with 7 bases in between. The CDR3 length is 13 residues. CDR3 loop: CSARDLYNTEAFF. CDR3 nucleotide sequence: TGCAGTGCTAGAGACCTCTATAACACTGAAGCTTTCTTT.

The table lists this clonotype with a count of one. The chain joins TRBV2 to TRBJ1-1; 9 nucleotides line up with TRBD1. This CDR3 spans 17 amino acids. Germline CDR1 is SNHLY and CDR2 is FYNNEI. Trimming at V came to 2 bases and at J to 7 bases, leaving 14 bases not matched to a gene. The CDR3 DNA sequence: TGTGCCAGCAGTGAATTCCTGTTAACAGGGGGCGGGTATGAAGCTTTCTTT. Translating gives CASSEFLLTGGGYEAFF. The whole variable domain, remainder taken from reference TRBV2 and TRBJ1-1, is EPEVTQTPSHQVTQMGQEVILRCVPISNHLYFYWYRQILGQKVEFLVSFYNNEISEKSEIFDDQFSVERPDGSNFTLKIRSTKLEDSAMYFCASSEFLLTGGGYEAFFGQGTRLTVV.

This clonotype has ten or more counts. The rearrangement uses TRBV27 and TRBJ2-7, with 7 bases identical to TRBD1. The CDR3 runs 17 residues. The junction had 14 bases not matched to a gene; V was cut back by 6 bases and J by 0 bases. Looked up from germline, CDR1 is MNHEY and CDR2 is SMNVEV (reference sequence). The CDR3 bases are TGTGCCAGCAGAGGGGGCCGAACCGGGACGGCCTCCTACGAGCAGTACTTC. Protein sequence: CASRGGRTGTASYEQYF.

This clonotype has a count of ten or more. The rearrangement joins TRBV15 to TRBJ1-4; 11 positions match TRBD1. J gave up 7 bases and V 0 bases, and 4 bases lay outside the gene matches. The CDR3 totals 16 residues. The germline V gene encodes CDR1 LNHNV and CDR2 YYDKDF (reference sequence). This CDR3 reads CATSRDRGTGGEKLFF. The CDR3 nucleotides are TGTGCCACCAGCAGAGATCGGGGGACAGGGGGTGAAAAACTGTTTTTT.

This clonotype has just a few counts. The junction does not match germline at one end; this may be a read error. This chain joins TRBV18 and TRBJ2-1; D remains unclear. Germline CDR1 reads KGHSH; CDR2 reads LQKENI. This CDR3 has 12 residues. The CDR3 region has the DNA TGTGCCAGCTCCCCACTAAGGCGGGAGCAGTTCTTC. This translates into CASSPLRREQFF.

This clonotype was found many times. The J gene is TRBJ2-1, the V gene TRBV5-1; 11 bases align to TRBD2. Germline V lookup: CDR1 SGHRS, CDR2 YFSETQ. The J segment lost 10 bases and the V segment lost 4 bases, leaving 7 bases of the junction unmatched. The CDR3 consists of 14 residues. CDR3 sequence reads: CASSGGLAVVEQFF. The DNA of the CDR3 is TGCGCCAGCAGCGGGGGACTAGCGGTAGTCGAGCAGTTCTTC. Looking up the rest from reference TRBV5-1 and TRBJ2-1 gives the full variable domain: KAGVTQTPRYLIKTRGQQVTLSCSPISGHRSVSWYQQTPGQGLQFLFEYFSETQRNKGNFPGRFSGRQFSNSRSEMNVSTLELGDSALYLCASSGGLAVVEQFFGPGTRLTVL.

This clonotype was recorded at least ten times. The genes are TRBV6-5 and TRBJ2-1; 7 nucleotides agree with TRBD2. CDR1 and CDR2 from the germline V gene are MNHEY and SVGAGI. Trimming at V came to 1 base and at J to 3 bases, leaving 3 bases not matched to a gene. The length of the CDR3 is 15 residues. This CDR3 is CASSYLREYYNEQFF. CDR3 nucleotides: TGTGCCAGCAGTTACTTGCGGGAGTACTACAATGAGCAGTTCTTC.

This clonotype has only a few counts. J is TRBJ2-5 and V is TRBV5-1; D gene ambiguous. Trimming took 4 bases from V and 2 from J, leaving 12 bases between them. The CDR3 contains 14 residues. Germline values: CDR1 SGHRS, CDR2 YFSETQ. In DNA form, the CDR3 reads TGCGCCAGCAGCCTGGTGTGGGATCAAGAGACCCAGTACTTC. It is translated as CASSLVWDQETQYF.